A single sample is the source of the 26 T cell receptor beta chains below, sequenced in a study of blood T cell repertoires in COVID-19. Sequencing was performed with immunoSEQ multiplex PCR; in TCRdb, only in-frame clones are kept and a portion is missing. The table records about 87,000 clones, around 87% of them present only once. The sample comprised peripheral blood. The origin of the receptors is a human donor with acute or convalescent COVID-19. The donor label of this sample is uncertain.

The chain has TRBV7-2 and TRBJ2-3; 11 bases match TRBD2. Germline values: CDR1 SGHTA, CDR2 FQGNSA. J gave up 9 bases and V 2 bases, and 7 bases lay outside the gene matches. The CDR3 loop spans 15 amino acids. The CDR3 here is CASSLKLAGGSTQYF. CDR3 nucleotides: TGTGCCAGCAGCTTAAAGCTAGCGGGGGGCAGCACGCAGTATTTT.

J is TRBJ1-6 and V is TRBV7-2; D gene ambiguous. Germline assignment: CDR1 SGHTA and CDR2 FQGNSA. This CDR3 region has 15 residues. V was pared by 5 bases and J by 7 bases, with 15 bases between. CDR3 bases: TGTGCCAGCAGCCCTTACTCCCACGTGAATTCACCCCTCCACTTT. It codes for CASSPYSHVNSPLHF.

This chain connects TRBV18 to TRBJ2-7; 10 bases fit TRBD1. The CDR3 extends over 15 amino acids. Germline V gene lookup returns CDR1 KGHSH and CDR2 LQKENI. After removal of 8 bases from V and 4 bases from J, the junction contained 11 bases not matched to a gene. The CDR3 DNA follows: TGTGCCAGCACCTCCCTCCGGGACAGGGGTTACGAGCAGTACTTC. This gives the protein CASTSLRDRGYEQYF.

The rearrangement links TRBV7-2 to TRBJ1-2, with TRBD1 as a possible D gene (5 bases). The length of the CDR3 is 15 residues. Germline CDR1 is SGHTA and CDR2 is FQGNSA. Trimming stripped 3 bases from V and 0 bases from J, with 11 bases between. The CDR3 spells CASSLGTGANYGYTF. The CDR3 region has the DNA TGTGCCAGCAGCTTGGGGACGGGAGCTAACTATGGCTACACCTTC.

This clone was recorded a few times. The chain uses TRBV2 and TRBJ2-7; 8 positions agree with TRBD1. The CDR3 totals 15 residues. Germline CDR1 SNHLY, CDR2 FYNNEI. After removal of 5 bases from V and 0 bases from J, the junction contained 6 bases not matched to a gene. The CDR3 DNA reads as TGTGCCAGCAGTCCAGAACAGGGGGGCTCCTACGAGCAGTACTTC. Translating gives CASSPEQGGSYEQYF.

The CDR3 sequence is CASSLGTTVTDTQYF. The CDR3 DNA reads as TGTGCCAGCAGTTTGGGGACTACAGTGACAGATACGCAGTATTTT. The chain carries TRBV7-9 and TRBJ2-3; 7 bases are shared with TRBD2. J lost 3 bases, V lost 6 bases, and 9 bases had no gene match. Germline V gives CDR1 SEHNR, CDR2 FQNEAQ (reference sequence). The CDR3 is 15 amino acids.

This clone appeared a few times. This rearrangement joins TRBV11-2 to TRBJ2-3, with D perhaps matching TRBD2 (7 bases). The CDR3 totals 15 residues. Germline V gene sequence: CDR1 SGHAT, CDR2 FQNNGV. V lost 6 bases to trimming and J lost 5 bases, with 18 bases between them. The CDR3 DNA sequence: TGTGCCAGCAGGGGGGGGCAGGGTAGCCTAGATACGCAGTATTTT. The encoded protein is CASRGGQGSLDTQYF.

V gene TRBV3-1 (or the pseudogene TRBV3-2) combines with J gene TRBJ1-5, with 9 positions matching TRBD1. The CDR3 covers 17 residues. J gave up 3 bases and V 1 base, and 7 bases lay outside the gene matches. CDR1 and CDR2 from the germline V gene are LGHDT and YNNKEL (reference sequence). The CDR3 nucleotides read TGTGCCAGCAGCCAAGGAGGGGGACAGGGTCACAATCAGCCCCAGCATTTT. Translation: CASSQGGGQGHNQPQHF.

This chain connects TRBV4-1 to TRBJ2-1; TRBD2 matches 8 bases. J lost 4 bases, V lost 1 base, and 9 bases had no gene match. Looked up from germline, CDR1 is MGHRA and CDR2 is YSYEKL. There are 17 residues in the CDR3. CDR3 nucleotides: TGCGCCAGCAGCCAAGGACGGGGGGGAGACCTTTACAATGAGCAGTTCTTC. Its translation is CASSQGRGGDLYNEQFF.

CDR3 protein: CATSQAVRVEVQFF. Here the CDR3 DNA reads TGTGCTACGTCTCAAGCAGTCCGTGTTGAGGTGCAGTTCTTC. The genes are TRBV11-2 and TRBJ2-1, with no clear D. Germline CDR1 and CDR2: SGHAT and FQNNGV. The CDR3 runs to 14 residues.

The chain joins TRBV7-8 to TRBJ1-2, with D uncertain. Looked up from germline, CDR1 is SGHVS and CDR2 is FQNEAQ. This CDR3 region has 14 residues. Between the trimmed V and J ends, which lost 2 bases and 3 bases, there was a span of 10 bases. Here the CDR3 reads CASSLMGRDYGYTF. CDR3 in DNA: TGTGCCAGCAGCTTAATGGGCAGAGACTATGGCTACACCTTC.

The V and J genes are TRBV19 and TRBJ1-1; D call uncertain. This CDR3 has 14 residues. CDR1 and CDR2 from the germline V gene are LNHDA and SQIVND (reference sequence). The V gene lost 4 bases and the J gene lost 4 bases, with 13 bases spanning the gap. The CDR3 region is CASSTLGRGTEAFF. The CDR3 coding sequence is TGTGCCAGTAGTACCCTCGGTCGGGGCACTGAAGCTTTCTTT.

This chain connects TRBV28 to TRBJ2-1; 12 nucleotides match TRBD1. Germline CDR1 MDHEN, CDR2 SYDVKM. The CDR3 extends over 16 amino acids. J was trimmed by 9 bases and V by 3 bases; bases with no gene match: 9. The CDR3 is CASSLSGGQGAGEQFF. Here the CDR3 DNA reads TGTGCCAGCAGTTTGAGCGGGGGACAGGGGGCGGGTGAGCAGTTCTTC.

CDR3 DNA: TGTGCCAGCAGTTACTCTGAGGGGGCCGGCCAAGAGACCCAGTACTTC. Its translation is CASSYSEGAGQETQYF. The chain combines TRBV6-5 with TRBJ2-5; TRBD1 matches 7 bases. V dropped 0 bases and J dropped 1; count of bases not matched to a gene: 5. The germline CDR1 and CDR2 sequences are MNHEY and SVGAGI. The CDR3 runs to 16 residues.

This rearrangement joins TRBV11-2 to TRBJ2-2; 8 bases are shared with TRBD1. The CDR3 consists of 17 residues. V shed 2 bases, J shed 4 bases, and the junction held 9 bases outside the gene matches. Germline CDR1 SGHAT, CDR2 FQNNGV. CDR3: CASSLRSDRGGTGELFF. The CDR3 DNA follows: TGTGCCAGCAGCTTAAGAAGTGACAGGGGAGGCACCGGGGAGCTGTTTTTT.

The chain has TRBV19 and TRBJ2-7; no reliable D call. V was trimmed by 3 bases and J by 6 bases, leaving 15 bases between them. This CDR3 region has 14 residues. Germline V CDR1 and CDR2: LNHDA, SQIVND (reference sequence). CDR3 nucleotides: TGTGCCAGTAGTATCGCAGGCCCGTCGAGCGAGCAGTACTTC. As protein: CASSIAGPSSEQYF.

The CDR3 DNA sequence: TGTGCCAGCGGGGACAGGGGGTACGAGCAGTACTTC. It codes for CASGDRGYEQYF. The rearrangement links TRBV6-5 to TRBJ2-7; 11 nucleotides align to TRBD1. J gave up 4 bases and V 8 bases, and 1 base lay outside the gene matches. CDR1 is MNHEY and CDR2 is SVGAGI in the germline V gene. The CDR3 covers 12 residues.

This chain connects TRBV4-3 to TRBJ1-4, with D tentatively TRBD1 (6 bases). V was shortened by 4 bases and J by 4 bases, with 16 bases between the two germline ends. CDR1 and CDR2 from the germline V gene are LGHNA and YSLEER. This CDR3 comprises 16 residues. Here the CDR3 reads CASSPQQGGFNEKLFF. The CDR3 DNA follows: TGCGCCAGCAGCCCCCAACAGGGTGGGTTTAATGAAAAACTGTTTTTT.

V is TRBV6-1 and J is TRBJ1-1, with 7 bases matching TRBD1. From germline, CDR1 is MNHNS and CDR2 SASEGT. The J segment lost 4 bases and the V segment lost 2 bases, leaving 7 bases of the junction unmatched. The CDR3 sequence is 15 residues long. CDR3 in amino acids: CASSELTGMRTEAFF. The CDR3 DNA reads TGTGCCAGCAGTGAACTGACAGGGATGCGCACTGAAGCTTTCTTT.

This clone appeared a few times. The chain carries TRBV10-1 and TRBJ2-3; D is possibly TRBD2 (6 bases). The germline V and J ends were trimmed by 1 base and 2 bases, with 10 bases remaining between them. Germline V gives CDR1 WNHNN, CDR2 SYGVQD (reference sequence). This CDR3 has 15 residues. The CDR3 DNA is TGCGCCAGCAGTGAGTATGGGGGGTCCACAGATACGCAGTATTTT. Encoded protein: CASSEYGGSTDTQYF.

The rearrangement joins TRBV23-1 to TRBJ1-6, with 7 bases lining up with TRBD1. TRBV23-1 is assigned to the ORF class and has an uncertain function. The CDR3 has 14 amino acids. Trimming cost V 7 bases and J 7 bases; bases outside gene matches: 7. The chain's CDR3 is CASNPGQLNSPLHF. In nucleotides, the CDR3 is TGCGCCAGCAATCCGGGACAGTTGAATTCACCCCTCCACTTT.

The chain carries TRBV9 and TRBJ2-3; TRBD2 agrees at 11 bases. Per germline, CDR1 SGDLS and CDR2 YYNGEE. This CDR3 has 15 amino acids. V lost 3 bases to trimming and J lost 2 bases; unmatched junction nucleotides: 2. The CDR3 loop reads CASSGLAGTTDTQYF. CDR3 nucleotides: TGTGCCAGCAGCGGACTAGCGGGGACCACAGATACGCAGTATTTT.

The chain is built from TRBV18 and TRBJ1-1, with unresolved D. The CDR3 extends over 13 amino acids. Germline V CDR1 and CDR2: KGHSH, LQKENI. V was pared by 5 bases and J by 1 base, with 8 bases between. This CDR3 reads CASSYSGNTEAFF. In DNA form, the CDR3 reads TGTGCCAGCTCATACTCGGGGAACACTGAAGCTTTCTTT. The variable domain in full, with the rest retrieved from reference TRBV18 and TRBJ1-1, is NAGVMQNPRHLVRRRGQEARLRCSPMKGHSHVYWYRQLPEEGLKFMVYLQKENIIDESGMPKERFSAEFPKEGPSILRIQQVVRGDSAAYFCASSYSGNTEAFFGQGTRLTVV.

The chain employs TRBV9 and TRBJ1-1, with D hard to call. Deletions cut 3 bases from V and 4 bases from J, with 13 bases between. The CDR3 sequence is 14 residues long. Germline CDR1 reads SGDLS; CDR2 reads YYNGEE. The CDR3 region has the DNA TGTGCCAGCAGCGCGAAGGAGCCAGCCACTGAAGCTTTCTTT. Protein sequence: CASSAKEPATEAFF.

The J gene is TRBJ1-6, the V gene TRBV27; 7 bases are shared with TRBD1. This CDR3 is 14 amino acids long. V lost 8 bases, J lost 7 bases, and 8 bases stayed unmatched. The germline V gene encodes CDR1 MNHEY and CDR2 SMNVEV (reference sequence). CDR3 residues: CASSLDRANSPLHF. The CDR3 DNA reads as TGTGCCAGCTCCCTAGACAGGGCAAATTCACCCCTCCACTTT.

The chain has TRBV28 and TRBJ1-4; D is unclear. The CDR3 sequence is 14 residues long. V lost 2 bases, J lost 4 bases, and 8 bases lay in between. Germline CDR1 is MDHEN and CDR2 is SYDVKM. CDR3 sequence reads: CASSLSQINEKLFF. CDR3 DNA: TGTGCCAGCAGTTTAAGTCAGATTAATGAAAAACTGTTTTTT.